This T cell receptor beta chain was recovered during a study of blood T cell repertoires in COVID-19. Measured with immunoSEQ multiplex PCR; TCRdb has only the in-frame clones, and not every one. The sample holds about 85,000 clones, about four fifths seen once. Germline V gives CDR1 SEHNR, CDR2 FQNEAQ (reference sequence). The CDR3 loop spans 14 amino acids. Between the trimmed V and J ends, which lost 2 bases and 10 bases, there was a span of 12 bases. Specimen: peripheral blood. This TCR derives from a man aged 55-75 years with acute or convalescent COVID-19. The chain couples TRBV7-9 to TRBJ1-6; D remains unclear. For the CDR3, the DNA is TGTGCCAGCAGCTTATACGGTGAACGGTCACCCCTCCACTTT. Translation gives CASSLYGERSPLHF.